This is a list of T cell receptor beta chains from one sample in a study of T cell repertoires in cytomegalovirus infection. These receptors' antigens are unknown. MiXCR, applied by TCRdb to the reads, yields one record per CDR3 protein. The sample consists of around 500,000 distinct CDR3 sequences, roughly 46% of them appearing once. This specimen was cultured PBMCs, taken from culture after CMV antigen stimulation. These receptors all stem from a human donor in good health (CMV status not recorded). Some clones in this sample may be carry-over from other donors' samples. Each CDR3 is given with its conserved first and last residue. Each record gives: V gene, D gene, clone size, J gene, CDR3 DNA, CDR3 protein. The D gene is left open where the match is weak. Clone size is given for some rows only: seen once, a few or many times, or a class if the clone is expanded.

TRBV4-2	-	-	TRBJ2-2	TGTGCCAGCAGCCAAGAAGGAGGGGCTCCCGGGGAGCTGTTTTTT	CASSQEGGAPGELFF
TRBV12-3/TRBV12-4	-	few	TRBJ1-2	TGTGCCAGCAGTCTCTTCGGGGGACTGAGCTATGGCTACACCTTC	CASSLFGGLSYGYTF
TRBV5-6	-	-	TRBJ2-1	TGTGCCAGCAGCAGCCCGTCTGGCTCTGAGCAGTTCTTC	CASSSPSGSEQFF
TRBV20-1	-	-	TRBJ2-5	TGCAGTGCTCTTGCGGGCGGGGCAGAGACCCAGTACTTC	CSALAGGAETQYF
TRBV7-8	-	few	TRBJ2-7	TGTGCCAGCAGCCCGCGGGGCCACTCCTACGAGCAGTACTTC	CASSPRGHSYEQYF
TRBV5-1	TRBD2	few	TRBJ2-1	TGCGCCAGCAGCTTGGCCAAGGTGGGGGGGATCGGTGAGCAGTTCTTC	CASSLAKVGGIGEQFF
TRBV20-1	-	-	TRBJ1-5	TGCAGTGCTAGGTCGATAGAGGCAGAGGGTCAGCCCCAGCATTTT	CSARSIEAEGQPQHF
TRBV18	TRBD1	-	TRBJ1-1	TGTGCCAGCTCACCGACAACGCCCGGGACAGGGAACACTGAAGCTTTCTTT	CASSPTTPGTGNTEAFF
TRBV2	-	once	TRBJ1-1	TGTGCCAGCAGTGAAACCGGGGCCCGGGCTTTCTTT	CASSETGARAFF
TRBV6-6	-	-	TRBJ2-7	TGTGCCAGCAGCTACGGGATCAACCGGGGTCTGACCTACGAGCAGTACTTC	CASSYGINRGLTYEQYF
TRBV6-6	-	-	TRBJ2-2	TGTGCCAGCAGCCACGACAGGTCCACCGGGGAGCTGTTTTTT	CASSHDRSTGELFF
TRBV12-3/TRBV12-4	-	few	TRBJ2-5	TGTGCCAGCAGTTTTGTCGGGACCTTTACTGGGACCCAGTACTTC	CASSFVGTFTGTQYF
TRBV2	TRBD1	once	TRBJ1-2	TGTGCCAGCAGTGGATGGACAGGGCTCTCGGAAGGCTACACCTTC	CASSGWTGLSEGYTF
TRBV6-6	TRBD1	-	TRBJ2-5	TGTGCCAGCAAGGGAACTGGACAGGGCCAAGAGACCCAGTACTTC	CASKGTGQGQETQYF
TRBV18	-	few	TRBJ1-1	TGTGCCAGCTCAAGGGGCGCTGGGAGCACTGAAGCTTTCTTT	CASSRGAGSTEAFF
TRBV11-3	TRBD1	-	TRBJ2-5	TGTGCCAGCAGCTCCGGAGGGACAGGGGGCGAGGGGACCCAGTACTTC	CASSSGGTGGEGTQYF
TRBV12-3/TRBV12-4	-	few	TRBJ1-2	TGTGCCAGCAGTTTCAGCTCCTATGGCTACACCTTC	CASSFSSYGYTF
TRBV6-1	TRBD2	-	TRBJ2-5	TGTGCCAGCAGTGTACGGGGGGGGGGGTACCAAGAGACCCAGTACTTC	CASSVRGGGYQETQYF
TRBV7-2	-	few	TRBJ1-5	TGTGCCAGCAGCTTAGTTGGGGGTCAGGGGTGGGGAAATCAGCCCCAGCATTTT	CASSLVGGQGWGNQPQHF
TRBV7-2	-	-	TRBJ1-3	TGTGCCAGCAGCTTAAGGATTGGGGGACACACCATATATTTT	CASSLRIGGHTIYF
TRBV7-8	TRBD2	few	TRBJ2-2	TGTGCCAGCAGCTTAAGAGTTAGCGGGGGCCCTTACACCGGGGAGCTGTTTTTT	CASSLRVSGGPYTGELFF
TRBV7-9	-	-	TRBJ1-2	TGTGCCAGCAGCTTAGAACTCGCCCCCTACTATGGCTACACCTTC	CASSLELAPYYGYTF
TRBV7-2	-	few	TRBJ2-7	TGTGCCAGCAGCTCGCTCGGCGGGTCCTACGAGCAGTACTTC	CASSSLGGSYEQYF
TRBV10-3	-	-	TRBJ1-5	TGTGCCATCAGTGAGTCGAGGAGCCAGGCCACTTTT	CAISESRSQATF
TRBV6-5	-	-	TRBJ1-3	TGTGCCAGCTCCCGGGTAGCGATCACAGTCGTGTCTGGAAACACCATATATTTT	CASSRVAITVVSGNTIYF
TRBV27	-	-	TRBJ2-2	TGTGCCAGCAGTCCAGAACTCCGGGGGTCCGGGGAGCTGTTTTTT	CASSPELRGSGELFF
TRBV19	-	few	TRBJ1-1	TGTGCCAGTAGTTCATTTCAGGGGTTGAACACTGAAGCTTTCTTT	CASSSFQGLNTEAFF
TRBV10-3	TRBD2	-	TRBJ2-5	TGTGCCATCTTAGCGGGAGGTGGGGAGACCCAGTACTTC	CAILAGGGETQYF
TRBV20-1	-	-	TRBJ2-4	TGCAGTGTACCATCACTAGCCAAAAACATTCAGTACTTC	CSVPSLAKNIQYF
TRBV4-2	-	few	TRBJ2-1	TGTGCCAGCAGCCAAGATCCTTGGAGGTATGAGCAGTTCTTC	CASSQDPWRYEQFF
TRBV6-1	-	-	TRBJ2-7	TGTGCCAGCAGTGGGATACTGAGCTCCTACGAGCAGTACTTC	CASSGILSSYEQYF
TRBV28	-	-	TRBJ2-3	TGTGCCAGCAGTAGCCTAATGGGCGCGGATACGCAGTATTTT	CASSSLMGADTQYF